This T cell receptor (beta chain) was sequenced during a study of T cells in women clearing cervical HPV infection. On the study more broadly: Donors had HPV16-related CIN3 or worse; 2 had invasive cancer. HLA type stays a possible confounder, typing being limited.

Study results and limitations: Unknown T-cell numbers per sample may underlie the richness differences. Repertoire richness, not evenness, was significantly elevated in CIN3+ cases versus controls.

Germline CDR1 and CDR2: SGHTA and FQGTGA. There are 16 residues in the CDR3. V lost 2 bases, J lost 2 bases, and 12 bases lay in between. TCRdb keeps only in-frame clones here, not all; method: immunoSEQ multiplex PCR. This sample contains 40,000 to 55,000 clones. In regard to this clone: No antigen is known for it. The sequenced fragment ends 3 residues before the CDR3 boundary, so the rest is inferred from the germline J gene.

The rearrangement links TRBV7-3 to TRBJ2-2; weak D call: TRBD1 (6 bases). Source material: blood buffy coat. This clonotype originated in a woman between 18 and 70 years old with a cervical HPV16 infection that either progressed to CIN3+ or cleared (not recorded which). CDR3 in amino acids: CASSLGGGLNTGELFF. CDR3 bases read: TGTGCCAGCAGCTTAGGTGGGGGCCTCAACACCGGGGAG. The full variable domain, its missing parts supplied by reference TRBV7-3 and TRBJ2-2, is GAGVSQTPSNKVTEKGKYVELRCDPISGHTALYWYRQSLGQGPEFLIYFQGTGAADDSGLPNDRFFAVRPEGSVSTLKIQRTERGDSAVYLCASSLGGGLNTGELFFGEGSRLTVL.